This T cell receptor (beta chain) emerged from a study of cytomegalovirus exposure and HLA in healthy donors. The overall study: Prior work identified around 120 million unique TCR beta sequences in some 180 million T cells.

Concerning this clone: What it recognizes is unknown.

Germline lookup yields CDR1 SGHRS and CDR2 YFSETQ. J was trimmed by 5 bases and V by 2 bases; bases with no gene match: 1. The CDR3 totals 14 residues. Points from the study as a whole: Indistinguishable V segments such as TRBV6-2 and TRBV6-3 were excluded. Three chains linked to CMV were shown in vitro to be specific for CMV antigens.

PCR involved 60 Vbeta and 13 Jbeta primers. Per the authors' pipeline: There were around 77 million unique TCR beta chains by a later count, and some 12 million of them were shared. Profiling relied on immunoSEQ multiplex PCR, and the TCRdb table lists in-frame clones only, not all of them. V, J and clone size were drawn from that table, and D and trimming were deduced from the DNA. The sample includes under 200,000 clones, over 75% of them seen just once. The specimen sequenced was PBMCs. V gene TRBV5-1 combines with J gene TRBJ2-3, with 11 bases that match TRBD2. The TCR originated in a woman in her forties or fifties in good health and CMV-seronegative. DNA for the CDR3: TGCGCCAGCAGCTTTAGCGGGAGGGAAGATACGCAGTATTTT. This codes for CASSFSGREDTQYF.